These T cell receptor beta chains were read from a single sample in a study of blood T cells in healthy people across ages. One entry per CDR3 protein results from TCRdb running MiXCR on the 5' RACE reads. The sample holds more than 900,000 distinct CDR3 sequences, about 29% seen once. A further study also used this sample, focusing on T cells of mothers and their children.

Source material: blood. The receptors here all came from a middle-aged woman in good health. Each CDR3 is given with its conserved first and last residue. The D gene is left open where the match is weak. Only some rows state a clone size, as once, few, many or a class for expanded clones.

cdr3_nt cdr3_aa j_call cdr3_length d_call clone_size v_call
TGTGCCAGTAGGAACAGGGACGGAATCTACGAGCAGTACTTC CASRNRDGIYEQYF TRBJ2-7 14 - few TRBV6-5
TGTGCCAGCAGCTCACGTCGTCTAGCGGGGGCACCGCCCTCCTACGAGCAGTACTTC CASSSRRLAGAPPSYEQYF TRBJ2-7 19 TRBD2 - TRBV7-2
TGTGCCAGCAGCTTACCAGGGACAGGGGGGAATCAGCCCCAGCATTTT CASSLPGTGGNQPQHF TRBJ1-5 16 TRBD1 few TRBV7-9
TGTGCCAGCAGCCACCTGACAGAACGTAACTATGGCTACACCTTC CASSHLTERNYGYTF TRBJ1-2 15 - - TRBV3-1
TGTGCCAGCAGCCGAGTTTCCGGGACTAGAGTTCACGAGCAGTACTTC CASSRVSGTRVHEQYF TRBJ2-7 16 TRBD2 - TRBV14
TGCGCCAGCAGGACGGGGGCAGGGGATACGCAGTATTTT CASRTGAGDTQYF TRBJ2-3 13 - - TRBV5-1
TGTGCCAGCAGCCCCCGAGAAGGTTGGACTGAAGCTTTCTTT CASSPREGWTEAFF TRBJ1-1 14 - few TRBV14
TGTGCCAGCAGCGCTTCCGCTTCAGGGGGCTCCTACAATGAGCAGTTCTTC CASSASASGGSYNEQFF TRBJ2-1 17 TRBD1 few TRBV9
TGTGCCAGCAGCCCAAACAAGGTTGAAAAACTGTTTTTT CASSPNKVEKLFF TRBJ1-4 13 - few TRBV7-9
TGTGTCAGCCGGTACAGGGGGCAAGGCTGCACCTTC CVSRYRGQGCTF TRBJ1-2 12 TRBD1 - TRBV6-5
TGCGCCAGCAGCCCAGGACAGGGGTCATGGGATACGCAGTATTTT CASSPGQGSWDTQYF TRBJ2-3 15 TRBD1 - TRBV5-1
TGTGCCAGCAGCCAGTTCCAGGGACAGAACACTGAAGCTTTCTTT CASSQFQGQNTEAFF TRBJ1-1 15 - - TRBV7-9
TGCAGCGTTGAAGGGGGCACGGCTAGCTCCTACAATGAGCAGTTCTTC CSVEGGTASSYNEQFF TRBJ2-1 16 - - TRBV29-1
TGTGCCAGCAGCTTAGACGGGATTGAAGCTTTCTTT CASSLDGIEAFF TRBJ1-1 12 - few TRBV11-2
TGTGCCAGCAGGCCTTCTAGCGGGGGGGCATTCAATGAGCAGTTCTTC CASRPSSGGAFNEQFF TRBJ2-1 16 TRBD2 - TRBV28
TGTGCCATCAGTGATTTAACCTTGAAGGATCATGGCTACACCTTC CAISDLTLKDHGYTF TRBJ1-2 15 - many TRBV10-3
TGTGCCAGCAGTACCCTGGGAGGGGGGGAGACCCAGTACTTC CASSTLGGGETQYF TRBJ2-5 14 - - TRBV28
TGTGCCAGCAGCCAAGACCAGGCCCAGGACGATGAGCAGTTCTTC CASSQDQAQDDEQFF TRBJ2-1 15 - many TRBV3-1
TGTGCCAGCAGTTTTCTCCGAGGGAGGTACCTCACAGATACGCAGTATTTT CASSFLRGRYLTDTQYF TRBJ2-3 17 - few TRBV6-6
TGTGCCAGCAGCTCCCGGGACCCAAGATTCGAGCAGTACTTC CASSSRDPRFEQYF TRBJ2-7 14 - many TRBV7-2
TGCAGTGCTCTTAGGGTTTTGAATGAGCAGTTCTTC CSALRVLNEQFF TRBJ2-1 12 - few TRBV20-1
TGTGCCATCAGTGAGGGGAGGGGAGCCTCTGGGGCCAACGTCCTGACTTTC CAISEGRGASGANVLTF TRBJ2-6 17 TRBD2 many TRBV10-3
TGTGCCAGCAGCATCTTAGCTAAGAACAATGAGCAGTTCTTC CASSILAKNNEQFF TRBJ2-1 14 - - TRBV9
TGCAGCTCTTGGGGTGAGCGCGGGCTTTACAATGAGCAGTTCTTC CSSWGERGLYNEQFF TRBJ2-1 15 - - TRBV29-1
TGTGCCAGCGGTCTCCAGACAGGGGTGTACACTGAAGCTTTCTTT CASGLQTGVYTEAFF TRBJ1-1 15 TRBD1 - TRBV28
TGTGCCAGCTCACCGCCGGACAGCTATGGCTACACCTTC CASSPPDSYGYTF TRBJ1-2 13 - many TRBV18
TGTGCCATCGGGGATAGCGGGGGCCCGTACAATGAGCAGTTCTTC CAIGDSGGPYNEQFF TRBJ2-1 15 TRBD2 few TRBV10-3
TGTGCCAGCAGAGACAGTTACGACGTAGGCACCCAGGGATCCTACGAGCAGTACTTC CASRDSYDVGTQGSYEQYF TRBJ2-7 19 - few TRBV12-3/TRBV12-4
TGTGCCAGCAGCCTCGACGGGGATAGGGCCACAGATACGCAGTATTTT CASSLDGDRATDTQYF TRBJ2-3 16 - few TRBV4-2
TGTGCCAGCAGGTCCGGGGTAAGCTCCTACAATGAGCAGTTCTTC CASRSGVSSYNEQFF TRBJ2-1 15 - - TRBV12-3/TRBV12-4
TGTGCCAGCAGTTTAAGGGGCCCGGGACAGGGGATTCCTAATGAAAAACTGTTTTTT CASSLRGPGQGIPNEKLFF TRBJ1-4 19 TRBD1 - TRBV28
TGTGCCAGCAGTCTTAGCCAGGGCGAAGAGACCCAGTACTTC CASSLSQGEETQYF TRBJ2-5 14 - many TRBV13
TGTGCCAGCGAGCGGTCCCTCCAAGAGACCCAGTACTTC CASERSLQETQYF TRBJ2-5 13 - many TRBV7-8
TGCGCCAGCAGCTTGATGGAGGGGGGACCCTACGAGCAGTACTTC CASSLMEGGPYEQYF TRBJ2-7 15 - many TRBV5-1
TGTGCCAGCAGCTTGGACAGCTGGAACTATGGCTACACCTTC CASSLDSWNYGYTF TRBJ1-2 14 - many TRBV7-9
TGTGCCAGCAGCTCGCCCAAGGGACATAGCATGACCGGGGAGCTGTTTTTT CASSSPKGHSMTGELFF TRBJ2-2 17 - - TRBV7-9
TGTGCCAGCAGCTCTGGGACAGGGGGCAGCACAGATACGCAGTATTTT CASSSGTGGSTDTQYF TRBJ2-3 16 TRBD1 - TRBV7-9
TGTGCCAGCAGCGGCGCTAGCGGGGGGGTAGGCAAGCAGTACTTC CASSGASGGVGKQYF TRBJ2-7 15 TRBD2 - TRBV27
TGTGCCAGCAGGCCCTTCCAAGGGAGCTATGGCTACACCTTC CASRPFQGSYGYTF TRBJ1-2 14 - many TRBV28
TGTGCCAGCAGTTTGGCCCAGGGGACCGGGGAGCTGTTTTTT CASSLAQGTGELFF TRBJ2-2 14 - few TRBV27
TGTGCCAGCAGCTTGGTATGGGGTGTGGTATCGACCGGGGAGCTGTTTTTT CASSLVWGVVSTGELFF TRBJ2-2 17 - - TRBV5-5
TGCGCCAGCAGCGCCAGGGGGCAAGGTGATGGCTACACCTTC CASSARGQGDGYTF TRBJ1-2 14 TRBD1 few TRBV4-3
TGTGCCAGCTCGGGACATATTTACCAAGAGACCCAGTACTTC CASSGHIYQETQYF TRBJ2-5 14 - many TRBV6-2/TRBV6-3
TGTGCCAGCAGCGGGACAGTCCAGCACGAGCAGTACTTC CASSGTVQHEQYF TRBJ2-7 13 - many TRBV9
TGTGCCAGCAGTCCGGCGGGTTCTAGGGATGAAAAACTGTTTTTT CASSPAGSRDEKLFF TRBJ1-4 15 - - TRBV28
TGTGCCAGCAGGCCCAGTGGGGTGTTCTACGAGCAGTACTTC CASRPSGVFYEQYF TRBJ2-7 14 - many TRBV12-3/TRBV12-4